The rows below give T cell receptor beta chains drawn from one sample of a study of blood T cell repertoires in COVID-19. Libraries were prepared by immunoSEQ multiplex PCR; TCRdb keeps only in-frame clonotypes and omits some of them. This table has under 250,000 clones, 89% appearing once. Sequencing was done on a sample of peripheral blood. These receptors came from a man between 60 and 75 years old who had recovered from COVID-19. Each CDR3 is given with its conserved first and last residue. Each record gives: D gene, clone size, V gene, J gene, CDR3 DNA, CDR3 protein. D genes are given only for firm matches. Clone size is given for some rows only: seen once, a few or many times, or a class if the clone is expanded.

TRBD1	few	TRBV19	TRBJ2-1	TGTGCCAGTAGTATAGGGGACAGGGGATACAATGAGCAGTTCTTC	CASSIGDRGYNEQFF
-	-	TRBV19	TRBJ2-2	TGTGCCAGTAGGGAGCAGGGGCCTACCGGGGAGCTGTTTTTT	CASREQGPTGELFF
-	once	TRBV3-1/TRBV3-2	TRBJ2-7	TGTGCCAGCAGCCAAGATCTGGAGGTTGGCGAGCAGTACTTC	CASSQDLEVGEQYF
-	-	TRBV2	TRBJ2-1	TGTGCCAGCAGTTTAGGATCGCGCCAGGGCGCGTTCTTC	CASSLGSRQGAFF
-	-	TRBV11-2	TRBJ2-3	TGTGCCAGCCGGGAGCCCAGCACAGATACGCAGTATTTT	CASREPSTDTQYF
TRBD1	-	TRBV6-5	TRBJ1-5	TGTGCCAGCAGTTACCGACAGGGGCCCCAGCCCCAGCATTTT	CASSYRQGPQPQHF
-	-	TRBV6-1	TRBJ2-7	TGTGCCAGCAGGCAGGTGCTATCCTACGAGCAGTACTTC	CASRQVLSYEQYF
-	-	TRBV27	TRBJ1-1	TGTGCCAGCAGTCCTCGCCCACCACAGCAGGGGAGCACTGAAGCTTTCTTT	CASSPRPPQQGSTEAFF
-	-	TRBV4-3	TRBJ1-1	TGCGCCAGCAGCCCAGCGATGAACACTGAAGCTTTCTTT	CASSPAMNTEAFF
-	-	TRBV4-1	TRBJ2-1	TGCGCCAGCAGCTCCGGTTACAGGGAGCAGTTCTTC	CASSSGYREQFF
TRBD2	-	TRBV29-1	TRBJ2-1	TGCAGCGTTGAACTCGGAAGCGGGAGGGCCAGTGAGCAGTTCTTC	CSVELGSGRASEQFF
-	-	TRBV4-2	TRBJ2-7	TGTGCCAGCAGCCAAACTCTACTAGAGTACGAGCAGTACTTC	CASSQTLLEYEQYF
TRBD2	-	TRBV4-2	TRBJ2-3	TGTGCCAGCAGCCTTAAGGGTACCGGGACTAGCGGTATAGATACGCAGTATTTT	CASSLKGTGTSGIDTQYF
TRBD1	-	TRBV9	TRBJ1-6	TGTGCCAGCAGCGCCCGGGGGGACAGGGTAGGATCACCCCTCCACTTT	CASSARGDRVGSPLHF
-	-	TRBV7-2	TRBJ2-3	TGTGCCAGCAGCTTAGCCTACAGGGCGACAGATACGCAGTATTTT	CASSLAYRATDTQYF
TRBD2	-	TRBV6-8	TRBJ2-5	TGTGCCAGCACCCACTCCCAAGCTAGCGGGGGTGATGGGACCCAGTACTTC	CASTHSQASGGDGTQYF